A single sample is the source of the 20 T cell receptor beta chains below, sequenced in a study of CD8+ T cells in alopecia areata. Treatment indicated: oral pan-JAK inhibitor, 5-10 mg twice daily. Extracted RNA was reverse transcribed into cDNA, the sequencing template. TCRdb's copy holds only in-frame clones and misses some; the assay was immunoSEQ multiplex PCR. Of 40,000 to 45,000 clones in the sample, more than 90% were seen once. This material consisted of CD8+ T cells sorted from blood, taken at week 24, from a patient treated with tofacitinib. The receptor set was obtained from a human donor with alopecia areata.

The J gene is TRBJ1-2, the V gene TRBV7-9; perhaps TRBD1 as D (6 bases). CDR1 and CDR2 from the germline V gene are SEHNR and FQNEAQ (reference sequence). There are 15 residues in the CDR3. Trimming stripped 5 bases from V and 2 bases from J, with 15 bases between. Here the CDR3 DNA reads TGTGCCAGCAGCCCTGAGGACAGTGGAAACTATGGCTACACCTTC. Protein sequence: CASSPEDSGNYGYTF.

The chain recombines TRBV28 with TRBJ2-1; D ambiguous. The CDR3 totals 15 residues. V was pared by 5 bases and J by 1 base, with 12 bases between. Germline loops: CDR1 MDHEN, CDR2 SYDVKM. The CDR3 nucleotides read TGTGCCAGCAGTCCCCCCCTGTTGTCCTACAATGAGCAGTTCTTC. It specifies CASSPPLLSYNEQFF. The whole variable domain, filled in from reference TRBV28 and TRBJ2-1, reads DVKVTQSSRYLVKRTGEKVFLECVQDMDHENMFWYRQDPGLGLRLIYFSYDVKMKEKGDIPEGYSVSREKKERFSLILESASTNQTSMYLCASSPPLLSYNEQFFGPGTRLTVL.

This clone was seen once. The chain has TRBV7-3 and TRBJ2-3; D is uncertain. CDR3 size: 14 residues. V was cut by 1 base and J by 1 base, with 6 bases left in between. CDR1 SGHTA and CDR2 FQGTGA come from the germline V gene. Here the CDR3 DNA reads TGTGCCAGCAGCTTAATCGGCGGCACAGATACGCAGTATTTT. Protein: CASSLIGGTDTQYF.

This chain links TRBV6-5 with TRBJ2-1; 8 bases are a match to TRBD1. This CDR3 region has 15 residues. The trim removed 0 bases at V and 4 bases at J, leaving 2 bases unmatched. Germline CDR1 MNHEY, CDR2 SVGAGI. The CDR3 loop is CASSYSGQGYNEQFF. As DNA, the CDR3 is TGTGCCAGCAGTTACTCCGGACAGGGATACAATGAGCAGTTCTTC.

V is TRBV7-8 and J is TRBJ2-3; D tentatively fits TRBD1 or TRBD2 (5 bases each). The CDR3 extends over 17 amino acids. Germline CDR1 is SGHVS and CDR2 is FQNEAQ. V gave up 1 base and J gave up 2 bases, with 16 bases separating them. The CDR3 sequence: CASSLDLRGTFTDTQYF. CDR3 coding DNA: TGTGCCAGCAGCTTAGATCTGAGGGGAACGTTCACAGATACGCAGTATTTT.

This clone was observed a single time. CDR3 residues: CASSQGIKRGVSYNEQFF. The CDR3 coding sequence is TGTGCCAGCAGCCAAGGAATTAAGCGGGGGGTTTCCTACAATGAGCAGTTCTTC. The V gene is TRBV4-2, the J gene TRBJ2-1, with TRBD2 matching over 9 bases. V lost 1 base, J lost 1 base, and 8 bases stayed unmatched. The CDR3 runs 18 residues. Germline CDR1 and CDR2: LGHNA and YNFKEQ.

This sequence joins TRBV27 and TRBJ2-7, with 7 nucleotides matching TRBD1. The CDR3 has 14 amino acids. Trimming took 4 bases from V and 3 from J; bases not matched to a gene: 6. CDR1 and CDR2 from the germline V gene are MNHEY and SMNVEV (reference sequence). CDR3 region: CASSSWDRDYEQYF. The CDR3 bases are TGTGCCAGCAGTTCCTGGGACAGAGACTACGAGCAGTACTTC.

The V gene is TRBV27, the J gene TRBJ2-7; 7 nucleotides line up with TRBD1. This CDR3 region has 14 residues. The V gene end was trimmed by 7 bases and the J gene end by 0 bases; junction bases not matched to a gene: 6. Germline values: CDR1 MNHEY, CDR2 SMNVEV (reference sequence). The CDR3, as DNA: TGTGCCAGCAAGCTGACAGGGCCCTCCTACGAGCAGTACTTC. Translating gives CASKLTGPSYEQYF.

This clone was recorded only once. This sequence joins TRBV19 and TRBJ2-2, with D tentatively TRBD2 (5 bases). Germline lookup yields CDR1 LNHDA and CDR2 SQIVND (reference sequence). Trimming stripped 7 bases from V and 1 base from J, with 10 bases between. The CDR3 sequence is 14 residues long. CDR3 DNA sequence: TGTGCCAGTAACCCAGCGGAGAACACCGGGGAGCTGTTTTTT. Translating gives CASNPAENTGELFF.

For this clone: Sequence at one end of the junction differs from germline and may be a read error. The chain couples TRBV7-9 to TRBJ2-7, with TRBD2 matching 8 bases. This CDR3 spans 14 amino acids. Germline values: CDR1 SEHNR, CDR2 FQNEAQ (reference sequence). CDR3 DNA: TGTGCCAGCAGCTCCAGGACTAGCTCCCACGAGCAGTACTTC. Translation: CASSSRTSSHEQYF. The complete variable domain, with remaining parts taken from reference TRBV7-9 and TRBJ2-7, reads DTGVSQNPRHKITKRGQNVTFRCDPISEHNRLYWYRQTLGQGPEFLTYFQNEAQLEKSRLLSDRFSAERPKGSFSTLEIQRTEQGDSAMYLCASSSRTSSHEQYFGPGTRLTVT.

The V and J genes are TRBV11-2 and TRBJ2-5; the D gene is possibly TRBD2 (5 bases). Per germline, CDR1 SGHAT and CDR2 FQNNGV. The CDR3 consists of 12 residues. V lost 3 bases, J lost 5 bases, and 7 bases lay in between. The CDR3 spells CASSFRGETQYF. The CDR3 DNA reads TGTGCCAGCAGCTTTAGAGGGGAGACCCAGTACTTC.

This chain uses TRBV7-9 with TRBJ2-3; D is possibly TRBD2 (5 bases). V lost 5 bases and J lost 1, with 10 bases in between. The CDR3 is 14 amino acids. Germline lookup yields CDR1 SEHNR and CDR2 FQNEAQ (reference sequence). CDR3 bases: TGTGCCAGCAGCCCCCCGAGGGGCACAGATACGCAGTATTTT. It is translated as CASSPPRGTDTQYF.

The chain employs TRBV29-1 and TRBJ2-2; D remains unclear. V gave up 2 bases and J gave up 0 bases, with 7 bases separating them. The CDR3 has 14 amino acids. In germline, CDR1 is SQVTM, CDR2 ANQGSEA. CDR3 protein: CSVERQTNTGELFF. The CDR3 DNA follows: TGCAGCGTTGAACGCCAGACGAACACCGGGGAGCTGTTTTTT.

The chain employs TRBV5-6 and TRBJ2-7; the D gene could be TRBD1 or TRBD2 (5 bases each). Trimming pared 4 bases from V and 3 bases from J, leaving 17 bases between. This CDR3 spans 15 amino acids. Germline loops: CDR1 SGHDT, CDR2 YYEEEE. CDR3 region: CASSPGAGTLYEQYF. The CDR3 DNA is TGTGCCAGCAGCCCCGGGGCAGGCACCCTCTACGAGCAGTACTTC.

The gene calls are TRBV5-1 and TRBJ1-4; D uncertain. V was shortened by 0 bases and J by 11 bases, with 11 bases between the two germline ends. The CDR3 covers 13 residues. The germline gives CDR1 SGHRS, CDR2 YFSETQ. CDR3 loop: CASSLGPVRKLFF. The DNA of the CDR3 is TGCGCCAGCAGCTTGGGCCCGGTACGGAAACTGTTTTTT.

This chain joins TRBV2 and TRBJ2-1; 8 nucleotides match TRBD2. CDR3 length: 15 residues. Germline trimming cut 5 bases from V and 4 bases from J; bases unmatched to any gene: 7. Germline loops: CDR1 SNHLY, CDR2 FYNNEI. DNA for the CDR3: TGTGCCAGCAGTACCGGGCCGGGGGGGTACAATGAGCAGTTCTTC. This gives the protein CASSTGPGGYNEQFF.

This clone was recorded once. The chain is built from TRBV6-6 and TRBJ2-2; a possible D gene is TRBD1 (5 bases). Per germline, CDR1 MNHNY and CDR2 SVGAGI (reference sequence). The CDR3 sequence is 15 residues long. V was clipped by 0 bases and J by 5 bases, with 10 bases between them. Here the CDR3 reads CASSYSSQGTGELFF. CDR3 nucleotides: TGTGCCAGCAGTTACTCGAGTCAGGGAACCGGGGAGCTGTTTTTT.

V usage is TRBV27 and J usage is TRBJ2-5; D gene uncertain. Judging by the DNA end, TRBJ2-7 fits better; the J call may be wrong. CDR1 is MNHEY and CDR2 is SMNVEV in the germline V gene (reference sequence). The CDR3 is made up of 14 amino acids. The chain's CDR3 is CASSWSPLSYEQYF. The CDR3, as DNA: TGTGCCAGCAGTTGGAGTCCTCTCTCCTACGAGCAGTACTTC.

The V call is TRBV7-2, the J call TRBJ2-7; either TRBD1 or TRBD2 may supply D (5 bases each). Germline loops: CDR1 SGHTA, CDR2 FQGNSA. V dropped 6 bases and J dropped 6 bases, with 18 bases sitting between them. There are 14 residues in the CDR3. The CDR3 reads CASSTAAQRGEQYF. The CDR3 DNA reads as TGTGCCAGCAGTACGGCCGCACAGAGGGGCGAGCAGTACTTC. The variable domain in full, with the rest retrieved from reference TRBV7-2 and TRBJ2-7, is GAGVSQSPSNKVTEKGKDVELRCDPISGHTALYWYRQSLGQGLEFLIYFQGNSAPDKSGLPSDRFSAERTGGSVSTLTIQRTQQEDSAVYLCASSTAAQRGEQYFGPGTRLTVT.

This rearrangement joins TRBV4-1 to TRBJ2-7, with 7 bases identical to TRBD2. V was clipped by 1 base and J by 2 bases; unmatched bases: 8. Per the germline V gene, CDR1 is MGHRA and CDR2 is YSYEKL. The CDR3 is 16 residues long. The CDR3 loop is CASSQVGGTAAYEQYF. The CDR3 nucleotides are TGCGCCAGCAGCCAAGTGGGGGGGACTGCAGCCTACGAGCAGTACTTC.